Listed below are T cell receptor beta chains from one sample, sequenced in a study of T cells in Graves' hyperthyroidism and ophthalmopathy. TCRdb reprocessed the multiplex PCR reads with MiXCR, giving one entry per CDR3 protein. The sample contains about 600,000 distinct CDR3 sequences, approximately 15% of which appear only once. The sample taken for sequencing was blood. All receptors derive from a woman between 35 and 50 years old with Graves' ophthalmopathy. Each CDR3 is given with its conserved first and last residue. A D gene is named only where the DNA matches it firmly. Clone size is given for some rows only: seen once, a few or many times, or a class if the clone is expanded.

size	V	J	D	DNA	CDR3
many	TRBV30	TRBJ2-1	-	TGTGCCTGGAGTGAATGGTTGGGGCTGCGTGAGCAGTTCTTC	CAWSEWLGLREQFF
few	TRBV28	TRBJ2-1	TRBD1	TGTGCCAGCAGTACCCGGGACAGGTCCTACAATGAGCAGTTCTTC	CASSTRDRSYNEQFF
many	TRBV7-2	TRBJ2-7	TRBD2	TGTGCCAGCAGCTTAGCTCGGGGACTAGCGGAAAATTCCTACGAGCAGTACTTC	CASSLARGLAENSYEQYF
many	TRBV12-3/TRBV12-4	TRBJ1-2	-	TGTGCCAGTAGCACAGGCGCCCATCGTGAGGGCTACACCTTC	CASSTGAHREGYTF
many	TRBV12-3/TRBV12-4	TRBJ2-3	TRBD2	TGTGCCAGCAGTTTGAGGGCGGGAGGGCCTACAGATACGCAGTATTTT	CASSLRAGGPTDTQYF
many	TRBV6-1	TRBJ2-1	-	TGTGCCAGCACGGGGTGGGGCGAGAGCTCCTACAATGAGCAGTTCTTC	CASTGWGESSYNEQFF
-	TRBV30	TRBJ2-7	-	TGTGCCTGGAGCGACGGCCGCTTTGGGGGCTACGAGCAGTACTTC	CAWSDGRFGGYEQYF
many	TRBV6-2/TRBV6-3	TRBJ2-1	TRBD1	TGTGCCAGCAGAAGTCCGGGACAGGGATACAATGAGCAGTTCTTC	CASRSPGQGYNEQFF
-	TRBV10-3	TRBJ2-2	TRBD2	TGTGCCATCAGTGCAAGCGGGGGGGCGACCGGGGAGCTGTTTTTT	CAISASGGATGELFF
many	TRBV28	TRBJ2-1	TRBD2	TGTGCCAGCAGTTCTGGGACTAGCGGGGATTACAATGAGCAGTTCTTC	CASSSGTSGDYNEQFF
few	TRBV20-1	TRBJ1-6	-	TGCAGTGCTAGAGATCGGGGGAGCTCCTATAATTCACCCCTCCACTTT	CSARDRGSSYNSPLHF
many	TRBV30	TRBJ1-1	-	TGTGCCTGGACGACAGTGACTGAAGCTTTCTTT	CAWTTVTEAFF
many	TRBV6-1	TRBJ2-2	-	TGTGCCAGCAGACGGACAACGAACACCGGGGAGCTGTTTTTT	CASRRTTNTGELFF
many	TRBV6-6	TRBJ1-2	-	TGTGCCAGCAGTTACTCGGGGAGCTATGGCTACACCTTC	CASSYSGSYGYTF
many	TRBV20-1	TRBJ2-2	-	TGCAGCGCGGGACCGAACACCGGGGAGCTGTTTTTT	CSAGPNTGELFF
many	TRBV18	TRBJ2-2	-	TGTGCCAGCTCACCAGGATCCGGGGAGCTGTTTTTT	CASSPGSGELFF
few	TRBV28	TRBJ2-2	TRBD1	TGTGCCAGCAGGGGCCCCCGAAACAGGGGGAACACCGGGGAGCTGTTTTTT	CASRGPRNRGNTGELFF
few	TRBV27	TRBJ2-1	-	TGTGCCAGCAGTTTAAGGGACGCCCCCCCATACAATGAGCAGTTCTTC	CASSLRDAPPYNEQFF
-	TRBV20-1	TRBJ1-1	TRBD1	TGCAGTGCTCGAGGACAGGGGGGAGTAACTGAAGCTTTCTTT	CSARGQGGVTEAFF
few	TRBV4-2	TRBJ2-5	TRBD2	TGTGCCAGCAGCCACGCGGGGGGGGAGACCCAGTACTTC	CASSHAGGETQYF
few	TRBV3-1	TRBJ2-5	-	TGTGCCAGTGGCGTACACAGGGATGCGGAGACCCAGTACTTC	CASGVHRDAETQYF
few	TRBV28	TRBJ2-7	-	TGTGCCAGCAGTTTGCCAGGGAATTCACACGAGCAGTACTTC	CASSLPGNSHEQYF
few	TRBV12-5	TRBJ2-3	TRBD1	TGTGCTAGTGGTCCCCCCTCACCCGGGACAGGGGGCGCGGATACGCAGTATTTT	CASGPPSPGTGGADTQYF
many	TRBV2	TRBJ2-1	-	TGTGCCAGCAGTGAAGTTAGGGCACAATACAATGAGCAGTTCTTC	CASSEVRAQYNEQFF
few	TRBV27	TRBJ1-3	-	TGTGCCAGCAGGTCCCATGCTGGAAACACCATATATTTT	CASRSHAGNTIYF
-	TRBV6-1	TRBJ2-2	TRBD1	TGTGCCAGCAGTCCCTGGGACAGGGGGCCGGGGGAGCTGTTTTTT	CASSPWDRGPGELFF